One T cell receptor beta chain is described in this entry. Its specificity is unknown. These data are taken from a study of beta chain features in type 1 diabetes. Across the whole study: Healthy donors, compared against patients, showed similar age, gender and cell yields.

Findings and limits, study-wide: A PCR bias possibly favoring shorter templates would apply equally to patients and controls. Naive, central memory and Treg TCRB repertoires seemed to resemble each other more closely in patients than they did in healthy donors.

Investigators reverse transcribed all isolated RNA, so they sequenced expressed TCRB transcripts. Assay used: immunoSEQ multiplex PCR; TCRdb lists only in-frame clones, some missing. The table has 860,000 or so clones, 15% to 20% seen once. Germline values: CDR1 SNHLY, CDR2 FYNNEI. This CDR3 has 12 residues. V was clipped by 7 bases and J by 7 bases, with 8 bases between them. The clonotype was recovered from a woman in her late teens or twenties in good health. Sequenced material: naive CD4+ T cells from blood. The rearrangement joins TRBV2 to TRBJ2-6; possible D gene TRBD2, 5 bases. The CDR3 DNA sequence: TGTGCCAGCAAAGAGGGCGCCAACGTCCTGACTTTC. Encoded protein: CASKEGANVLTF.